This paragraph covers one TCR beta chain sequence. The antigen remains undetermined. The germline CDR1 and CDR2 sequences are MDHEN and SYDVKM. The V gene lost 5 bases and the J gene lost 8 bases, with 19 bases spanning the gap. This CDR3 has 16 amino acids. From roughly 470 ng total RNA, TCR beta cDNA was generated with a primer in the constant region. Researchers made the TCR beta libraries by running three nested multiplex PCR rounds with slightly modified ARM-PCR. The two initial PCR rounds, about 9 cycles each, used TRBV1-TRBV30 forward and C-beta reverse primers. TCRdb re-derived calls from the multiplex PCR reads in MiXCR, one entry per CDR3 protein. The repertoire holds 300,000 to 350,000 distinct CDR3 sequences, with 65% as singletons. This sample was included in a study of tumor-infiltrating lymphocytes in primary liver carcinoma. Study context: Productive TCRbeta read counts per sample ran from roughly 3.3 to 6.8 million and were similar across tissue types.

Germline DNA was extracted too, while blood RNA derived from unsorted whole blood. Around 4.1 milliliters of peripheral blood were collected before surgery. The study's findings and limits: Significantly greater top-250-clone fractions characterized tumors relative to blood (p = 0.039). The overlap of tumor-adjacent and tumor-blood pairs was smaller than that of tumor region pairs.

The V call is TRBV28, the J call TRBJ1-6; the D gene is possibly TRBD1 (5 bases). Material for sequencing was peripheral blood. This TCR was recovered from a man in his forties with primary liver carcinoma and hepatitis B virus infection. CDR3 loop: CASSPPLAGGDSPLHF. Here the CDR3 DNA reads TGTGCCAGCAGTCCCCCACTAGCTGGAGGGGATTCACCCCTCCACTTT.